This T cell receptor beta chain stems from a study of cytotoxic CD8 clonotypes in ibrutinib-treated CLL. The repertoire was sequenced with immunoSEQ multiplex PCR; TCRdb's copy has only in-frame clones and lacks some. The table lists 65,000 to 85,000 clones, 83% of them singletons. With V trimmed by 3 bases and J by 8 bases, 9 bases remained unmatched. CDR3 length: 15 amino acids. Germline CDR1 reads MGHRA; CDR2 reads YSYEKL. The source is a human donor with chronic lymphocytic leukemia. The rearrangement links TRBV4-1 to TRBJ2-1; 8 bases map to TRBD2. The sample consisted of PBMCs, taken after 24 months of ibrutinib treatment. In DNA, the CDR3 is TGCGCCAGCAGCCACATTGGACTAGCAAGTGATGAGCAGTTCTTC. Translated, it gives CASSHIGLASDEQFF.